These 6 T cell receptor beta chains came from one sample sequenced in a study of identical twins. Each CDR3 protein gets one entry after TCRdb re-called the 5' RACE reads with MiXCR. The sample lists about 500,000 distinct CDR3 sequences; roughly an eighth were seen once. The same specimen was also included in a second study, on yellow fever vaccine responses in identical twins.

The sample comprised CD4+ T cells sorted from blood. These receptors originate from a woman aged 18-29 years in good health.

V usage is TRBV6-5 and J usage is TRBJ2-7; TRBD2 matches 11 bases. CDR1 is MNHEY, CDR2 SVGAGI, per germline. V lost 0 bases, J lost 2 bases, and 3 bases stayed unmatched. This CDR3 region has 16 residues. CDR3 DNA: TGTGCCAGCAGTTACTCGAAACTAGCGGGAGCCTACGAGCAGTACTTC. Protein product: CASSYSKLAGAYEQYF.

The rearrangement joins TRBV15 to TRBJ2-7; D is perhaps TRBD1 (6 bases). The V gene's germline CDR1 is LNHNV and CDR2 YYDKDF (reference sequence). Trimming cost V 3 bases and J 3 bases, with 15 bases left between them. The CDR3 length is 15 residues. This chain's CDR3 is CATSRDSSRGYEQYF. Written as DNA, the CDR3 is TGTGCCACCAGCAGGGACAGTTCACGAGGCTACGAGCAGTACTTC.

V usage is TRBV27 and J usage is TRBJ2-2; 7 nucleotides line up with TRBD1. CDR3 size: 15 residues. Germline lookup yields CDR1 MNHEY and CDR2 SMNVEV (reference sequence). V lost 7 bases and J lost 3; bases outside the gene matches: 8. The CDR3 sequence: CASTPDRRYTGELFF. The DNA of the CDR3 is TGTGCCAGCACCCCGGACAGGCGATACACCGGGGAGCTGTTTTTT.

The chain links TRBV6-2 or TRBV6-3 to TRBJ2-1; D is perhaps TRBD2 (5 bases). CDR1 is MNHEY, CDR2 SVGEGT, per germline. The CDR3 covers 14 residues. The V end was cut by 3 bases, the J end by 6 bases, with 12 bases between. This CDR3 is CASSYLSRVNEQFF. The CDR3 bases are TGTGCCAGCAGTTATTTATCGCGGGTCAATGAGCAGTTCTTC.

The V gene is TRBV2, the J gene TRBJ2-5; 7 nucleotides agree with TRBD1. The CDR3 is 14 residues long. The germline CDR1 and CDR2 sequences are SNHLY and FYNNEI. The V and J ends lost 10 bases and 2 bases, in that order; junction bases with no gene match: 10. The CDR3 nucleotides read TGTGCCAACATGATTGACAGGGCACAAGAGACCCAGTACTTC. Protein: CANMIDRAQETQYF.

The rearrangement uses TRBV12-3 or TRBV12-4 and TRBJ2-7; D perhaps matches TRBD1 (6 bases). Trimming removed 6 bases from V and 3 bases from J, with 18 bases in between. The CDR3 has 15 amino acids. CDR3 in DNA: TGTGCCAGCAGCCTCACATGGACAGACAGCTACGAGCAGTACTTC. Its translation: CASSLTWTDSYEQYF.